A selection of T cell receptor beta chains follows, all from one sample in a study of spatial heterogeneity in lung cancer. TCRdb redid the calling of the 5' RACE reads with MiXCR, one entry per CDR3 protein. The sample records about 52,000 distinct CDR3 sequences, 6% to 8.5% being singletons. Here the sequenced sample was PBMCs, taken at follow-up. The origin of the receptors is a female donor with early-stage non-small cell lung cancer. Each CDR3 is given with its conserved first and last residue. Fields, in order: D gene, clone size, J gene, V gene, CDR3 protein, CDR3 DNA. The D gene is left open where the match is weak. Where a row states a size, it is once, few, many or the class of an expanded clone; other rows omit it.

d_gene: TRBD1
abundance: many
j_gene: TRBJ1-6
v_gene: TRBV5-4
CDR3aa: CASSLGSSRGGAGSPLHF
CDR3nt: TGTGCCAGCAGCTTGGGTTCTTCCAGGGGGGGCGCGGGATCACCCCTCCACTTT

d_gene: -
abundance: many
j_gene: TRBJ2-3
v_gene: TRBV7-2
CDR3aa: CASSFSTAGTGTDTQYF
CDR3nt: TGTGCCAGCAGCTTCAGTACGGCGGGGACGGGCACAGATACGCAGTATTTT

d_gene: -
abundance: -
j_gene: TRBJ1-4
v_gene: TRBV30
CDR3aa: CAWSPGRLELFF
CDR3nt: TGTGCCTGGAGCCCGGGACGGTTAGAACTGTTTTTT

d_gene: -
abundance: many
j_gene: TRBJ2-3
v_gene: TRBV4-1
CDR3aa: CASSQTRNPIFDTQYF
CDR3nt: TGCGCCAGCAGCCAAACCCGGAACCCCATTTTTGATACGCAGTATTTT

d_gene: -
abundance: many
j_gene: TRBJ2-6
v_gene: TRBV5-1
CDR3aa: CASSLLQSSGANVLTF
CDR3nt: TGCGCCAGCAGCTTATTACAGAGCTCTGGGGCCAACGTCCTGACTTTC

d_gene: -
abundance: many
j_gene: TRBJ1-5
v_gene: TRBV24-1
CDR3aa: CATGEWQPQHF
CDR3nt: TGTGCCACCGGCGAATGGCAGCCCCAGCATTTT

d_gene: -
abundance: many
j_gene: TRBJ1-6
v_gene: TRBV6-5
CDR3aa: CASSYSGSTGSPLHF
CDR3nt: TGTGCCAGCAGTTACTCTGGCTCCACGGGGTCACCCCTCCACTTT

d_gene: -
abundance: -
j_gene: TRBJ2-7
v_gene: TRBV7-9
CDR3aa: CASSFGERPPYEQYF
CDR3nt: TGTGCCAGCAGCTTTGGGGAACGTCCCCCCTACGAGCAGTACTTC

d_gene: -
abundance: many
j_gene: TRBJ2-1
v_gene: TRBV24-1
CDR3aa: CATSGSNEQFF
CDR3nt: TGTGCCACCTCAGGCAGCAATGAGCAGTTCTTC

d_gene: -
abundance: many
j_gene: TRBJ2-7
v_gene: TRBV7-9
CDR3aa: CASSEATGGYEQYF
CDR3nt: TGTGCCAGCAGCGAAGCGACAGGAGGCTACGAGCAGTACTTC

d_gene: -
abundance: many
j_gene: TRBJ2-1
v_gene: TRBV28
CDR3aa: CASSLRGGEQFF
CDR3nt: TGTGCCAGCAGTTTGAGGGGTGGTGAGCAGTTCTTC

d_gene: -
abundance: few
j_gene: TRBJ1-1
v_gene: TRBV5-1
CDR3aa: CASSGGPGANEAFF
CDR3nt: TGCGCCAGCAGCGGGGGACCGGGCGCCAATGAAGCTTTCTTT

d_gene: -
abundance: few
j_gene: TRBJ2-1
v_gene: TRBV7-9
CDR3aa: CASSLEGFPINEQFF
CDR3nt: TGTGCCAGCAGCTTAGAGGGGTTCCCCATCAATGAGCAGTTCTTC

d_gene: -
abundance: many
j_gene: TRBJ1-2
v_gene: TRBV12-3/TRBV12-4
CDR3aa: CASSFAQGGVYGYTF
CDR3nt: TGTGCCAGCAGTTTCGCACAGGGTGGTGTGTATGGCTACACCTTC

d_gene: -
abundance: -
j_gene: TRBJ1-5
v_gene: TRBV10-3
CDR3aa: CAISGDSGWNQPQHF
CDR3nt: TGTGCCATCAGTGGGGACTCGGGCTGGAACCAGCCCCAGCATTTT

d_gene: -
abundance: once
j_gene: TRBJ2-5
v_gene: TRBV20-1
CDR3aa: CSAPPLGEETQYF
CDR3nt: TGCAGTGCCCCCCCCCTTGGCGAAGAGACCCAGTACTTC

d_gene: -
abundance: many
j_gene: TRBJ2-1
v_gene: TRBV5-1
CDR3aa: CASSTDGLYNEQFF
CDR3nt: TGCGCCAGCAGCACAGACGGACTTTACAATGAGCAGTTCTTC

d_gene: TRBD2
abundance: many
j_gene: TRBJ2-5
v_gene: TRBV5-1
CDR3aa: CASSLVTSGGQETQYF
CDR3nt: TGCGCCAGCAGCTTGGTTACTAGCGGGGGACAAGAGACCCAGTACTTC

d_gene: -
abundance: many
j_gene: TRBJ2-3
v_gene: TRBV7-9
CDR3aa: CASSLDRRLVTDTQYF
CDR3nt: TGTGCCAGCAGCTTAGATCGTAGGCTAGTCACAGATACGCAGTATTTT

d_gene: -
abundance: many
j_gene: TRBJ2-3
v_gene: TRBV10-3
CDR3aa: CAISGDTTDTQYF
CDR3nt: TGTGCCATCAGTGGGGACACCACAGATACGCAGTATTTT

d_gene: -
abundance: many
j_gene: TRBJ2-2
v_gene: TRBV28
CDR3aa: CASSYPGGKTGELFF
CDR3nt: TGTGCCAGCAGCTATCCAGGGGGGAAAACCGGGGAGCTGTTTTTT